The T cell receptor beta chain under discussion was sequenced for a study of T cell repertoires in cytomegalovirus infection. This clonotype has ten or more counts. Its target is not known. V shed 1 base and J 2 bases; nucleotides not matched to a gene: 4. This CDR3 has 16 amino acids. Germline V lookup: CDR1 SGHVS, CDR2 FNYEAQ. TCRdb fed the reads into MiXCR, producing one record per CDR3 protein. The sample includes 43,000 or so distinct CDR3 sequences, roughly 18% seen only once; the top ten take roughly 53%. This TCR was recovered from a human donor in good health (CMV status not recorded). Some clones in this sample may be carry-over from other donors' samples. This chain uses TRBV7-6 with TRBJ2-3; 9 nucleotides match TRBD2. Sequenced here: CD8+ T cells from cultured PBMCs, sampled from culture after CMV antigen stimulation. CDR3: CASSLEAGGSTDTQYF. The CDR3 coding sequence is TGTGCCAGCAGCTTAGAAGCGGGAGGCTCCACAGATACGCAGTATTTT.